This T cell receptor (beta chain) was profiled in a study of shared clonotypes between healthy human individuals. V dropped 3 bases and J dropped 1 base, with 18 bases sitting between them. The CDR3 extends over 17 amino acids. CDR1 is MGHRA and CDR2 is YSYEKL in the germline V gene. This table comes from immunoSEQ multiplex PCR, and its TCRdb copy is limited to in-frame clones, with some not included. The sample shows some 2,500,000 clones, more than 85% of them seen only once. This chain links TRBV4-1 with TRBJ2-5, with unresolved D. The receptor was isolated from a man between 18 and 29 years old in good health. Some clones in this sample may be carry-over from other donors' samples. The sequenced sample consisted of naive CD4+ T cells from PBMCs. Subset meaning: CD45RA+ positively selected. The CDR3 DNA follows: TGCGCCAGCAGCCACCCCGTCTCTCGGATGGTCCAAGAGACCCAGTACTTC. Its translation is CASSHPVSRMVQETQYF.